What follows are 28 T cell receptor beta chains derived from one specimen sequenced in a study of cytotoxic CD8 clonotypes in ibrutinib-treated CLL (dated by TCRdb to the early 2020s). Libraries were prepared through the immunoSEQ multiplex PCR assay. What TCRdb holds here is the immuneACCESS table cut down to in-frame rearrangements. Part of the clones is not present; checked against another copy, under half of the missing clones reflect an unresolved V gene, and the others are unexplained. This sample has about 300,000 clones in its table, and approximately 67% of those were observed once. The leading ten clones occupy roughly 6% of the sample. This specimen was PBMCs, taken after 36 months of ibrutinib treatment. These receptors all stem from a human donor with chronic lymphocytic leukemia.

This clone appeared a few times. The chain is built from TRBV19 and TRBJ1-5; 8 bases match TRBD1. The V segment lost 1 base and the J segment 5 bases; nucleotides outside the gene matches: 4. This CDR3 contains 15 residues. Germline V lookup: CDR1 LNHDA, CDR2 SQIVND (reference sequence). The CDR3 loop is CASSIVGTGDQPQHF. The DNA of the CDR3 is TGTGCCAGTAGTATAGTAGGGACAGGAGATCAGCCCCAGCATTTT.

V usage is TRBV6-6 and J usage is TRBJ2-2; 7 nucleotides match TRBD2. The germline CDR1 and CDR2 sequences are MNHNY and SVGAGI (reference sequence). The CDR3 sequence is 16 residues long. The junction had 13 bases not matched to a gene; V was cut back by 6 bases and J by 6 bases. This chain's CDR3 is CASSQPGLRVSGELFF. The CDR3 coding sequence is TGTGCCAGCAGCCAACCGGGACTAAGGGTATCCGGGGAGCTGTTTTTT.

This clone has only one observation. V is TRBV15 and J is TRBJ2-7; no clear D. The V gene's germline CDR1 is LNHNV and CDR2 YYDKDF (reference sequence). V lost 0 bases and J lost 4, with 13 bases in between. The CDR3 contains 15 residues. The CDR3 region is CATSRDPRISYEQYF. CDR3 in DNA: TGTGCCACCAGCAGAGATCCTAGAATCTCGTACGAGCAGTACTTC.

The gene calls are TRBV4-1 and TRBJ1-1; 7 nucleotides agree with TRBD1. The trim removed 2 bases at V and 4 bases at J, leaving 7 bases unmatched. CDR3 length: 15 residues. Germline CDR1 is MGHRA and CDR2 is YSYEKL. CDR3 sequence (DNA): TGCGCCAGCAGCCAATGGAGCAGGGGGGGCACTGAAGCTTTCTTT. Its translation is CASSQWSRGGTEAFF.

The V gene is TRBV9, the J gene TRBJ1-2; TRBD1 agrees at 8 bases. The CDR3 is 14 residues long. Germline CDR1 is SGDLS and CDR2 is YYNGEE. Trimming at V came to 0 bases and at J to 7 bases, leaving 5 bases not matched to a gene. Here the CDR3 DNA reads TGTGCCAGCAGCGTAGGACAGGGGATTGGTGGCTACACCTTC. It specifies CASSVGQGIGGYTF.

CDR3 region: CASAQGEDEKLFF. The CDR3 DNA sequence: TGTGCCAGTGCACAGGGGGAGGATGAAAAACTGTTTTTT. The rearrangement links TRBV6-1 to TRBJ1-4; 8 bases are shared with TRBD1. The V gene's germline CDR1 is MNHNS and CDR2 SASEGT. The CDR3 loop spans 13 amino acids. J gave up 6 bases and V 9 bases, and 6 bases lay outside the gene matches.

This clone was observed a few times. In the same sample, other DNA sequences code for this CDR3. This chain connects TRBV5-1 to TRBJ2-1; the match to TRBD1 covers 7 bases. Germline V lookup: CDR1 SGHRS, CDR2 YFSETQ. This CDR3 is built from 15 residues. J gave up 0 bases and V 0 bases, and 0 bases lay outside the gene matches. CDR3 region: CASSLGQGSYNEQFF. CDR3 DNA: TGCGCCAGCAGCTTGGGACAGGGCTCCTACAATGAGCAGTTCTTC.

V is TRBV27 and J is TRBJ2-7; TRBD1 might be the D (5 bases). Germline V lookup: CDR1 MNHEY, CDR2 SMNVEV (reference sequence). Trimming took 8 bases from V and 3 from J, leaving 17 bases between them. The CDR3 contains 14 residues. CDR3 amino acids: CASRPLGAHYEQYF. The CDR3 bases are TGTGCCAGCCGGCCCTTAGGGGCTCACTACGAGCAGTACTTC.

This sequence joins TRBV11-2 and TRBJ2-7; maybe TRBD1 (6 bases). Deletions cut 5 bases from V and 4 bases from J, with 15 bases between. The CDR3 consists of 14 residues. Germline assignment: CDR1 SGHAT and CDR2 FQNNGV. The CDR3 is CASSPRGSIYEQYF. Written as DNA, the CDR3 is TGTGCCAGCAGCCCCAGGGGAAGTATTTACGAGCAGTACTTC.

The genes are TRBV9 and TRBJ2-1, with TRBD2 matching over 14 bases. There are 17 residues in the CDR3. V gave up 3 bases and J gave up 2 bases; unmatched junction bases: 4. Germline CDR1 SGDLS, CDR2 YYNGEE. In nucleotides, the CDR3 is TGTGCCAGCAGCGGGACTAGCGGGAGGACTCCCTACAATGAGCAGTTCTTC. Its protein is CASSGTSGRTPYNEQFF.

This clone appeared a few times. The rearrangement links TRBV5-1 to TRBJ1-2; D possibly corresponds to TRBD1 (6 bases). Trimming removed 2 bases from V and 4 bases from J, with 9 bases in between. The CDR3 is 13 amino acids. Looked up from germline, CDR1 is SGHRS and CDR2 is YFSETQ. In DNA, the CDR3 is TGCGCCAGCAGCTTTTCACAGGGCTATGGCTACACCTTC. It yields the protein CASSFSQGYGYTF.

The J gene is TRBJ1-4, the V gene TRBV14; D gene ambiguous. This CDR3 has 14 residues. V lost 2 bases and J 7 bases, leaving 11 bases between the germline ends. The V gene's germline CDR1 is SGHDN and CDR2 FVKESK. For the CDR3, the DNA is TGTGCCAGCAGCCAACTCGGGGTTAGTGAAAAACTGTTTTTT. Its protein is CASSQLGVSEKLFF.

This chain connects TRBV7-2 to TRBJ2-6; D is undetermined. CDR3 size: 15 residues. CDR1 and CDR2 (germline): SGHTA, FQGNSA. V was trimmed by 0 bases and J by 4 bases, leaving 7 bases between them. CDR3 in amino acids: CASSLATIGANVLTF. CDR3 sequence (DNA): TGTGCCAGCAGCTTAGCTACTATCGGGGCCAACGTCCTGACTTTC.

The chain employs TRBV10-1 and TRBJ2-3; tentatively, D is TRBD1 or TRBD2 (7 bases each). Trimming pared 5 bases from V and 6 bases from J, leaving 15 bases between. The CDR3 loop spans 14 amino acids. Germline V gene lookup returns CDR1 WNHNN and CDR2 SYGVQD (reference sequence). Here the CDR3 DNA reads TGCGCCAGCAGTTGGAACAGGGGAGGGGATACGCAGTATTTT. The encoded protein is CASSWNRGGDTQYF.

This rearrangement joins TRBV7-2 to TRBJ2-3; D unresolved. The germline V gene has CDR1 SGHTA and CDR2 FQGNSA. V lost 6 bases to trimming and J lost 0 bases, with 4 bases between them. The CDR3 contains 12 residues. In DNA form, the CDR3 reads TGTGCCAGCAGACAAAGCACAGATACGCAGTATTTT. The encoded protein is CASRQSTDTQYF.

The genes are TRBV6-5 and TRBJ2-1; 12 bases are a match to TRBD2. V shed 3 bases, J shed 7 bases, and the junction held 7 bases outside the gene matches. From germline, CDR1 is MNHEY and CDR2 SVGAGI. CDR3 length equals 16 residues. CDR3 nucleotide sequence: TGTGCCAGCAGTTATAGGCGTCTAGCGGGAGGGAATGAGCAGTTCTTC. As protein: CASSYRRLAGGNEQFF.

The chain joins TRBV29-1 to TRBJ2-2; 8 bases are shared with TRBD1. This CDR3 is 14 amino acids long. Per the germline V gene, CDR1 is SQVTM and CDR2 is ANQGSEA. V lost 4 bases, J lost 3 bases, and 4 bases stayed unmatched. In nucleotides, the CDR3 is TGCAGCGTTGGCCAGGGGGCTCACACCGGGGAGCTGTTTTTT. It specifies CSVGQGAHTGELFF.

The V call is TRBV28, the J call TRBJ1-2; maybe TRBD1 (5 bases). This CDR3 contains 13 residues. Between the trimmed V and J ends, which lost 3 bases and 8 bases, there was a span of 13 bases. CDR1 is MDHEN, CDR2 SYDVKM, per germline. The CDR3 nucleotides are TGTGCCAGCAGTTTGGGGGTCGGTTTCGGCTACACCTTC. Translating it yields CASSLGVGFGYTF.

The chain links TRBV6-6 to TRBJ2-2; no firm D call. V was shortened by 2 bases and J by 4 bases, with 14 bases between the two germline ends. CDR1 MNHNY and CDR2 SVGAGI come from the germline V gene (reference sequence). This CDR3 has 16 residues. CDR3 nucleotide sequence: TGTGCCAGCAGTTACCCGACAACCGCGCGCACCGGGGAGCTGTTTTTT. Translating it yields CASSYPTTARTGELFF.

This clone has just a few counts. CDR3 residues: CATSRNSNQPQHF. The CDR3 nucleotides are TGTGCCACCAGCAGGAATAGCAATCAGCCCCAGCATTTT. The rearrangement joins TRBV15 to TRBJ1-5; D unclear. V gave up 3 bases and J gave up 0 bases, with 3 bases separating them. The CDR3 sequence is 13 residues long. Germline V gives CDR1 LNHNV, CDR2 YYDKDF (reference sequence).

To note about this clone: At the DNA level, this CDR3 is encoded by other sequences in the same sample as well. V gene TRBV7-9 combines with J gene TRBJ1-1, with D possibly TRBD1 on 6 matching bases. The germline V gene encodes CDR1 SEHNR and CDR2 FQNEAQ (reference sequence). This CDR3 is 14 amino acids long. V was clipped by 2 bases and J by 4 bases, with 11 bases between them. The CDR3 region has the DNA TGTGCCAGCAGCTTACAGGGAGGGGGCACTGAAGCTTTCTTT. Translation gives CASSLQGGGTEAFF.

The chain joins TRBV9 to TRBJ2-1, with D maybe TRBD2 (5 bases). The CDR3 is made up of 15 amino acids. In germline, CDR1 is SGDLS, CDR2 YYNGEE. V lost 0 bases and J 5 bases, leaving 12 bases between the germline ends. This CDR3 is CASSVALKRNNEQFF. The CDR3 DNA is TGTGCCAGCAGCGTAGCTTTAAAGCGGAACAATGAGCAGTTCTTC.

This sequence joins TRBV9 and TRBJ1-3, with unresolved D. Germline V CDR1 and CDR2: SGDLS, YYNGEE. The CDR3 contains 17 residues. V was cut by 0 bases and J by 3 bases, with 16 bases left in between. CDR3 nucleotide sequence: TGTGCCAGCAGCGTAGACGTGGACCGCCGGTTTGGAAACACCATATATTTT. Its protein product is CASSVDVDRRFGNTIYF. The whole variable domain, filled in from reference TRBV9 and TRBJ1-3, reads DSGVTQTPKHLITATGQRVTLRCSPRSGDLSVYWYQQSLDQGLQFLIQYYNGEERAKGNILERFSAQQFPDLHSELNLSSLELGDSALYFCASSVDVDRRFGNTIYFGEGSWLTVV.

CDR3 sequence: CASSLGAAPNYGYTF. DNA of the CDR3: TGTGCCAGCAGCTTAGGGGCAGCCCCTAACTATGGCTACACCTTC. The chain carries TRBV11-2 and TRBJ1-2; D is undetermined. Germline V lookup: CDR1 SGHAT, CDR2 FQNNGV. Trimming shortened V by 1 base and J by 0 bases, and 9 bases separated the two germline ends. The CDR3 loop spans 15 amino acids. The complete variable domain, with remaining parts taken from reference TRBV11-2 and TRBJ1-2, reads EAGVAQSPRYKIIEKRQSVAFWCNPISGHATLYWYQQILGQGPKLLIQFQNNGVVDDSQLPKDRFSAERLKGVDSTLKIQPAKLEDSAVYLCASSLGAAPNYGYTFGSGTRLTVV.

This clone occurred a few times. The chain recombines TRBV18 with TRBJ2-5; D unresolved. From germline, CDR1 is KGHSH and CDR2 LQKENI. The CDR3 runs 17 residues. Trimming removed 6 bases at V and 0 bases at J, with 20 bases between. The CDR3, as DNA: TGTGCCAGCTCCAACCGGTCGTTGACCGACGACCAAGAGACCCAGTACTTC. This translates into CASSNRSLTDDQETQYF.

The V and J genes are TRBV15 and TRBJ2-7; no reliable D call. Per the germline V gene, CDR1 is LNHNV and CDR2 is YYDKDF (reference sequence). The CDR3 loop spans 14 amino acids. Trimming removed 1 base at V and 3 bases at J, with 10 bases between. The CDR3 reads CATSRASGFYEQYF. Here the CDR3 DNA reads TGTGCCACCAGCAGAGCGTCCGGATTCTACGAGCAGTACTTC.

The chain couples TRBV5-1 to TRBJ2-1, with a tentative D call TRBD2 (6 bases). CDR1 is SGHRS and CDR2 is YFSETQ in the germline V gene. The CDR3 runs to 15 residues. Trimming took 1 base from V and 8 from J, leaving 16 bases between them. The CDR3 coding sequence is TGCGCCAGCAGCTTGCCCGGGACTGAGGGAGATGAGCAGTTCTTC. It translates to CASSLPGTEGDEQFF.

This clone was seen more than once but under ten times. The V gene is TRBV18, the J gene TRBJ2-5, with D possibly TRBD1 on 6 matching bases. The germline gives CDR1 KGHSH, CDR2 LQKENI. This CDR3 has 14 amino acids. Trimming took 0 bases from V and 5 from J, leaving 10 bases between them. This CDR3 reads CASSPPGAVETQYF. The CDR3 DNA is TGTGCCAGCTCACCACCGGGGGCTGTGGAGACCCAGTACTTC. The full variable domain, its missing parts supplied by reference TRBV18 and TRBJ2-5, is NAGVMQNPRHLVRRRGQEARLRCSPMKGHSHVYWYRQLPEEGLKFMVYLQKENIIDESGMPKERFSAEFPKEGPSILRIQQVVRGDSAAYFCASSPPGAVETQYFGPGTRLLVL.